The subject of this entry is one T cell receptor (beta chain). Antigen: not known. The sample comes from a study of blood T cells in healthy people across ages. Study-wide results and caveats: TCR beta diversity, measured per million T cells, fell in a roughly linear way with age.

The study recruited healthy Caucasian donors from Russia who were aged about 6 to 95. Each donor gave 9 to 10 milliliters of peripheral blood. The second PCR ran about 6 to 11 cycles with a sample-barcoded 5' primer and J-beta primers. TCRdb fed the 5' RACE reads into MiXCR, producing one record per CDR3 protein. The repertoire holds about 1.4 million distinct CDR3 sequences, roughly 60% seen once, with more than 6% in the top ten. Per the germline V gene, CDR1 is SNHLY and CDR2 is FYNNEI. V was clipped by 7 bases and J by 2 bases; unmatched bases: 10. This CDR3 spans 15 amino acids. The genes are TRBV2 and TRBJ2-7; TRBD2 agrees at 8 bases. Material: blood. The TCR sequence derives from a man aged 18 to 30 in good health. The DNA of the CDR3 is TGTGCCAGCACCCCGACTAGCGACCCAACCTACGAGCAGTACTTC. Translation: CASTPTSDPTYEQYF.